This T cell receptor beta chain stems from a study of control samples from healthy donors and cancer patients. The table came from immunoSEQ multiplex PCR; TCRdb's copy has only in-frame clones and leaves some out. The profile shows approximately 94,000 clones, roughly 92% of them singletons. This clone was observed a few times. CDR3 length: 15 residues. CDR1 is SGHAT and CDR2 is FQNNGV in the germline V gene. Trimming took 3 bases from V and 3 from J; bases not matched to a gene: 5. The chain is built from TRBV11-2 and TRBJ2-7; TRBD2 matches at 10 bases. This receptor was obtained from a woman aged 25-40 years in good health. The sample consisted of blood. The CDR3 nucleotides are TGTGCCAGCAGCTTTAGTACTAGCGGGGTCTACGAGCAGTACTTC. Residues: CASSFSTSGVYEQYF.